The clone carrying this TCR beta chain was detected only a few times. The antigen remains undetermined. This may be a read error: a much more frequent sequence differs by one nucleotide. These data originate in a study of T cells in Graves' hyperthyroidism and ophthalmopathy. Findings and caveats of the study: Among thyroid clonotypes expanded above 0.001, most also appeared in blood.

The CDR3 runs 10 residues. The germline V gene encodes CDR1 MDHEN and CDR2 SYDVKM. Among ophthalmopathy patients, the Clinical Activity Score reached at least 3, the NOSPECS grade reached at least 4, and duration remained under 3 months. Exclusion of a patient resulted from uncontrolled infection, other autoimmune disease, pregnancy or lactation. The diagnoses drew upon clinical symptoms, serum thyroxine and TRAb, thyroid ultrasound and orbital computed tomography. RNA transcripts yielded amplified TCR beta CDR3 regions. TCR CDR3 regions were first amplified by RT-PCR with HTBI primers. TCRdb fed the multiplex PCR reads into MiXCR, producing one record per CDR3 protein. The repertoire holds a few hundred thousand distinct CDR3 sequences, about 16% seen once, with about 29% in the top ten.

The chain employs TRBV28 and TRBJ2-7; D not certain. Sequencing was done on a sample of blood. The receptor was isolated from a woman aged 25-40 years with Graves' ophthalmopathy. In nucleotides, the CDR3 is TGTGTCAGCAGTTTTCACGAGCAGTACTTC. Its translation: CVSSFHEQYF. Full variable domain (rest looked up from reference TRBV28 and TRBJ2-7): DVKVTQSSRYLVKRTGEKVFLECVQDMDHENMFWYRQDPGLGLRLIYFSYDVKMKEKGDIPEGYSVSREKKERFSLILESASTNQTSMYLCVSSFHEQYFGPGTRLTVT.